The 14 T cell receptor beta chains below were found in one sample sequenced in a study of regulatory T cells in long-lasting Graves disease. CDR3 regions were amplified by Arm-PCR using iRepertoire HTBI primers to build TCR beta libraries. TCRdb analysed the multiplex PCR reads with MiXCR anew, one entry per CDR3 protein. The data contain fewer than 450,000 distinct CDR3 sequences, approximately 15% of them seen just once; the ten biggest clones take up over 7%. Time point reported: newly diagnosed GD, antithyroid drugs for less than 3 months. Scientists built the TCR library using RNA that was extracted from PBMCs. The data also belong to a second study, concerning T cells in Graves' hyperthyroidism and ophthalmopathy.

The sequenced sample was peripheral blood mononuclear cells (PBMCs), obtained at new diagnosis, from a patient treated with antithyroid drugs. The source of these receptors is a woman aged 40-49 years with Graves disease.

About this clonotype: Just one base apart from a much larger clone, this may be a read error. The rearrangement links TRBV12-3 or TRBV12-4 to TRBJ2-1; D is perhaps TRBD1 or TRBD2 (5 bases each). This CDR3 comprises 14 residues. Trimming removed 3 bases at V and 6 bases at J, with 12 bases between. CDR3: CASSLKGTLNEQFF. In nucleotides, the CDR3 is TGTGCCAGCAGTTTGAAAGGGACCCTCAATGAGCAGTTCTTC.

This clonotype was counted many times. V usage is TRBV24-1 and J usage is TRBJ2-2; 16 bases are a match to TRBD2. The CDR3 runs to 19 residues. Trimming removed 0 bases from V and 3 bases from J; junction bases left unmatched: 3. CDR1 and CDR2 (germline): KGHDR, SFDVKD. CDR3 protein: CATSDLKGTSGRDTGELFF. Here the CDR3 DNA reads TGTGCCACCAGTGATTTGAAGGGGACTAGCGGGAGGGACACCGGGGAGCTGTTTTTT.

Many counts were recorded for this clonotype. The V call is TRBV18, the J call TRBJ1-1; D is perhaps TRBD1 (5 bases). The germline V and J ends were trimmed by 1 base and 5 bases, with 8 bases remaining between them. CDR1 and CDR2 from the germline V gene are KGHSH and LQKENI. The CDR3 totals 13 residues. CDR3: CASSPREGTEAFF. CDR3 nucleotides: TGTGCCAGCTCACCACGGGAGGGGACTGAAGCTTTCTTT.

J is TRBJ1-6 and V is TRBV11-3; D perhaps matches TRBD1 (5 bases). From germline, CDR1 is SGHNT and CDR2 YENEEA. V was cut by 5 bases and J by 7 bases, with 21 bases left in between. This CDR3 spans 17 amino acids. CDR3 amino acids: CASSPHRTSGRNSPLHF. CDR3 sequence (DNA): TGTGCCAGCAGCCCGCACCGCACATCAGGGAGAAATTCACCCCTCCACTTT.

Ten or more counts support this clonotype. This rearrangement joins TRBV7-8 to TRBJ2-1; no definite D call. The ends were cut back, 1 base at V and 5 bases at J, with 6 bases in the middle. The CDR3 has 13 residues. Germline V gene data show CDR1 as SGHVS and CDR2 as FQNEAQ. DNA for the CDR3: TGTGCCAGCAGCTTAGGGCACAACAATGAGCAGTTCTTC. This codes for CASSLGHNNEQFF.

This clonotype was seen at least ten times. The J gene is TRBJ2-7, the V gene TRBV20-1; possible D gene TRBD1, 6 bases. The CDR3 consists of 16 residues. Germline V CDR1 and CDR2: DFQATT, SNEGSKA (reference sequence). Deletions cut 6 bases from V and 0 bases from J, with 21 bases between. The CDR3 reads CSASPVTGAFSYEQYF. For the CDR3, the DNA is TGCAGTGCGTCCCCAGTGACAGGCGCCTTCTCCTACGAGCAGTACTTC.

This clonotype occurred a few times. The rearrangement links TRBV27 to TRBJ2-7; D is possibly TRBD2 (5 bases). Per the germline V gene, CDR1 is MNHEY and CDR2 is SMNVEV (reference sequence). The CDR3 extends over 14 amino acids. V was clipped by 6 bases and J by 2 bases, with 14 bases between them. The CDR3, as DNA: TGTGCCAGCAGCGTGGCCAGGACTGCCTACGAGCAGTACTTC. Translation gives CASSVARTAYEQYF.

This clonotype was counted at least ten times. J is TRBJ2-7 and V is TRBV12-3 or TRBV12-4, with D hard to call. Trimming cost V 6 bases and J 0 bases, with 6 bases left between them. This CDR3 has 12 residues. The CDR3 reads CASRLSSYEQYF. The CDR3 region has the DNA TGTGCCAGCAGGTTGAGCTCCTACGAGCAGTACTTC.

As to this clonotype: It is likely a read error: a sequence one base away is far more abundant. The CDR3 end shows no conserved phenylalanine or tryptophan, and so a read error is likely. DNA for the CDR3: TGTGCCAGCAGGGGCCCGAACACCGGGGAGCTGTTTTTA. This gives the protein CASRGPNTGELFL. V is TRBV7-2 and J is TRBJ2-2; D not resolved. CDR3 length: 13 residues. The germline gives CDR1 SGHTA, CDR2 FQGNSA. Trimming pared 6 bases from V and 0 bases from J, leaving 5 bases between.

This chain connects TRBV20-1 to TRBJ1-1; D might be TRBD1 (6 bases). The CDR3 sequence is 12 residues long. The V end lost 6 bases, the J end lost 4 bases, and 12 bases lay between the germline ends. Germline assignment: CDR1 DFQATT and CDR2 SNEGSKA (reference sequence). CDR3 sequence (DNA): TGCAGTGCGCAAACAGGGATCACTGAAGCTTTCTTT. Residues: CSAQTGITEAFF.

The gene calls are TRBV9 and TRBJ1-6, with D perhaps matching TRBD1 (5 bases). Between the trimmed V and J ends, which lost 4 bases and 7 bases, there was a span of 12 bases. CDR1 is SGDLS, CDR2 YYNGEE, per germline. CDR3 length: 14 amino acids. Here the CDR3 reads CASSRDSSNSPLHF. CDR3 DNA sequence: TGTGCCAGCAGCAGGGACTCCTCGAATTCACCCCTCCACTTT.

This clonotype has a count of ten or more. The chain's CDR3 is CSARSQAGLGRYEQYF. DNA for the CDR3: TGCAGTGCTAGAAGTCAAGCGGGACTAGGTAGATACGAGCAGTACTTC. This chain connects TRBV20-1 to TRBJ2-7, with 8 bases identical to TRBD2. This CDR3 contains 16 residues. CDR1 is DFQATT and CDR2 is SNEGSKA in the germline V gene (reference sequence). J was trimmed by 4 bases and V by 2 bases; bases with no gene match: 13.

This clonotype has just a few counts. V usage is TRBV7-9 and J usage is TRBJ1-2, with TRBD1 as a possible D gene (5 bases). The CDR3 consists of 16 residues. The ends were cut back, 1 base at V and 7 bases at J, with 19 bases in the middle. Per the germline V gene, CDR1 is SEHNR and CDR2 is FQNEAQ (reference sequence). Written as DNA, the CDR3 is TGTGCCAGCAGCTTAGATGTCCAGGGAGGTGTCGGTGGCTACACCTTC. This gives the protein CASSLDVQGGVGGYTF. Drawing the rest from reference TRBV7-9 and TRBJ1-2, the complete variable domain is DTGVSQNPRHKITKRGQNVTFRCDPISEHNRLYWYRQTLGQGPEFLTYFQNEAQLEKSRLLSDRFSAERPKGSFSTLEIQRTEQGDSAMYLCASSLDVQGGVGGYTFGSGTRLTVV.

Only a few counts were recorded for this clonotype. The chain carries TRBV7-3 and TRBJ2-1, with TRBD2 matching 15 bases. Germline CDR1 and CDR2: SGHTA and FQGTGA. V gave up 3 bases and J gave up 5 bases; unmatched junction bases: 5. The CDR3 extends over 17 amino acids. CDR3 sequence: CASSLGTSGRPNNEQFF. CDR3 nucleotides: TGTGCCAGCAGCTTGGGGACTAGCGGGAGGCCTAACAATGAGCAGTTCTTC.